Below, one T cell receptor beta chain is given with its context. Antigen unknown. This entry belongs to a study of shared clonotypes between healthy human individuals. Overall study results and limits: A small donor pool kept down the genetic and exposure-history diversity that was represented.

The CDR3 is made up of 13 amino acids. Trimming removed 5 bases from V and 2 bases from J, with 11 bases in between. Germline lookup yields CDR1 SGHRS and CDR2 YFSETQ. Method: immunoSEQ multiplex PCR; TCRdb's copy keeps in-frame clones and lacks some. The sample gives approximately 1,000,000 clones, approximately 78% of which show up once; 0.5% to 0.6% is in the top ten. The clonotype was recovered from a man aged 18 to 29 in good health. Some clones in this sample may be carry-over from other donors' samples. This chain uses TRBV5-1 with TRBJ2-7; no firm D call. Sequencing was performed on memory CD4+ T cells from PBMCs. Subset specified: CD45RA-negative fraction. CDR3 region: CASSGDRAYEQYF. In nucleotides, the CDR3 is TGCGCCAGCAGTGGGGATCGAGCCTACGAGCAGTACTTC. Drawing the rest from reference TRBV5-1 and TRBJ2-7, the complete variable domain is KAGVTQTPRYLIKTRGQQVTLSCSPISGHRSVSWYQQTPGQGLQFLFEYFSETQRNKGNFPGRFSGRQFSNSRSEMNVSTLELGDSALYLCASSGDRAYEQYFGPGTRLTVT.